The clone carrying this T cell receptor beta chain was seen a few times. These data belong to a study of blood T cell repertoires in COVID-19. Looking at the study overall: Samples came from the United States, Italy and Spain, spanning acute and convalescent COVID-19. PBMCs, B-cell-depleted T cells, or T cells provided the cDNA or gDNA that made up the material.

Under the authors' procedure: By means of reference gene primer amplification, nucleated cell counts were estimated. Sequencing was performed with immunoSEQ multiplex PCR; in TCRdb, only in-frame clones are kept and a portion is missing. V, J and clone size are taken as reported in that table, and D and trimming were inferred from the DNA itself. The sample has about 140,000 clones; 76% are singletons. The specimen sequenced was peripheral blood. This TCR derives from a woman older than 75 with active or convalescent COVID-19.

The CDR3 DNA is TGCAGCGTTGAACCCCCTAGCGGGGGTTTGAAGACCCAGTACTTC. It specifies CSVEPPSGGLKTQYF. The chain has TRBV29-1 and TRBJ2-5, with TRBD2 identical over 10 bases. Germline V gene data show CDR1 as SQVTM and CDR2 as ANQGSEA. V was clipped by 2 bases and J by 6 bases; unmatched bases: 9. The CDR3 has 15 residues.